This entry is about one T cell receptor (beta chain). This specimen belongs to a study of blood T cell repertoires in COVID-19. Across the study: The samples span acute and convalescent COVID-19 from the United States, Italy and Spain. The cDNA or gDNA used as material had been derived from T cells, B-cell-depleted T cells, or PBMCs.

V lost 6 bases and J 4 bases, leaving 15 bases between the germline ends. The CDR3 runs to 14 residues. Germline assignment: CDR1 MNHNY and CDR2 SVGAGI (reference sequence). The authors' processing: Reference gene primer amplification in the assay estimated nucleated cell counts. Measured with immunoSEQ multiplex PCR; TCRdb has only the in-frame clones, and not every one. That table furnishes V, J and clone size, whereas the DNA furnished D and trimming. Of approximately 150,000 clones in the sample, around 80% were seen once. The clonotype comes from a man aged 60-69 years with active or convalescent COVID-19. Sequencing was done on a sample of peripheral blood. This chain joins TRBV6-6 and TRBJ1-1; D perhaps matches TRBD1 (5 bases). CDR3 bases: TGTGCCAGCAGACCCCCGGGGGGAGGCACTGAAGCTTTCTTT. Its translation is CASRPPGGGTEAFF.